This T cell receptor (beta chain) was identified during a study of blood T cell repertoires in COVID-19. Study-level background: Acute and convalescent COVID-19 samples came from the United States, Italy and Spain. Sources were T cells, B-cell-depleted T cells, or PBMCs; the material itself was cDNA or gDNA.

This CDR3 spans 16 amino acids. V was shortened by 7 bases and J by 0 bases, with 15 bases between the two germline ends. Germline assignment: CDR1 SGHAT and CDR2 FQNNGV. Under the authors' procedure: Reference gene primer amplification gave nucleated cell count estimates. Profiled with immunoSEQ multiplex PCR; TCRdb holds only in-frame clones, not every one. V, J and clone size derive from that table, while D and trimming were established from the DNA sequence. Of around 70,000 clones listed, 70% to 80% are singletons. The sequence was collected from a human donor in a cohort sampled during active COVID-19. Source material: peripheral blood. The rearrangement uses TRBV11-2 and TRBJ2-2; D might be TRBD1 (5 bases). The CDR3 loop is CASTLSGATNTGELFF. In DNA, the CDR3 is TGTGCCAGCACCCTGTCTGGGGCGACGAACACCGGGGAGCTGTTTTTT.